Following are 15 T cell receptor beta chains from one sample sequenced in a study of T cells after yellow fever vaccination. One entry per CDR3 protein, called by TCRdb with MiXCR from the 5' RACE reads. This sample carries roughly 240,000 distinct CDR3 sequences, 6.5% to 7.5% of them seen once, and the ten largest clones take roughly 1%. The specimen was CD4+ T cells sorted from PBMCs, collected on the day of the yellow fever booster vaccination. The receptors stem from a young man who received the YFV17D yellow fever vaccine.

V gene TRBV18 combines with J gene TRBJ1-1; D may be TRBD1 (6 bases). CDR1 and CDR2 from the germline V gene are KGHSH and LQKENI. V gave up 5 bases and J gave up 0 bases, with 13 bases separating them. This CDR3 contains 15 residues. This chain's CDR3 is CASSAQTGMNTEAFF. The CDR3 DNA reads TGTGCCAGCTCAGCCCAGACAGGAATGAACACTGAAGCTTTCTTT.

Only a few counts were recorded for this clonotype. This chain links TRBV28 with TRBJ2-7; tentative D call: TRBD2 (6 bases). This CDR3 contains 13 residues. CDR1 and CDR2 (germline): MDHEN, SYDVKM. Trimming shortened V by 11 bases and J by 0 bases, and 14 bases separated the two germline ends. The CDR3 sequence is CAGKRAISYEQYF. The CDR3 DNA is TGTGCCGGCAAGCGGGCCATCTCCTACGAGCAGTACTTC. The variable domain in full, with the rest retrieved from reference TRBV28 and TRBJ2-7, is DVKVTQSSRYLVKRTGEKVFLECVQDMDHENMFWYRQDPGLGLRLIYFSYDVKMKEKGDIPEGYSVSREKKERFSLILESASTNQTSMYLCAGKRAISYEQYFGPGTRLTVT.

Points on this clonotype: Just one base apart from a much larger clone, this may be a read error. Without the conserved terminal phenylalanine or tryptophan, this CDR3 likely stems from a read error. The CDR3 reads CSARRLAIGDTQYY. CDR3 coding DNA: TGCAGTGCTAGGAGGCTAGCGATTGGAGATACGCAGTATTAT. The chain couples TRBV20-1 to TRBJ2-3; D possibly corresponds to TRBD2 (6 bases). The CDR3 consists of 14 residues. Germline CDR1 reads DFQATT; CDR2 reads SNEGSKA (reference sequence). The V and J ends lost 3 bases and 5 bases respectively, with 15 bases between them.

This clonotype was counted at least ten times. The CDR3 protein is CSARTGTGIYEQYF. The CDR3 nucleotides read TGCAGTGCTAGAACCGGGACAGGAATCTACGAGCAGTACTTC. The gene calls are TRBV20-1 and TRBJ2-7; TRBD1 agrees at 8 bases. This CDR3 spans 14 amino acids. The germline V gene has CDR1 DFQATT and CDR2 SNEGSKA (reference sequence). V lost 2 bases, J lost 3 bases, and 6 bases stayed unmatched.

The sample holds many counts of this clonotype. The chain couples TRBV12-3 or TRBV12-4 to TRBJ1-5, with D hard to call. The CDR3 is made up of 13 amino acids. Trimming pared 5 bases from V and 10 bases from J, leaving 15 bases between. The CDR3 protein is CASSNQDRTPQHF. The CDR3 DNA sequence: TGTGCCAGCAGTAACCAGGACCGAACCCCCCAGCATTTT.

V gene TRBV7-2 combines with J gene TRBJ1-5; D remains unclear. Germline CDR1 is SGHTA and CDR2 is FQGNSA. This CDR3 spans 15 amino acids. Trimming shortened V by 4 bases and J by 6 bases, and 16 bases separated the two germline ends. The CDR3 DNA sequence: TGTGCCAGCAGCTGGGAGGTCTCCCTGTCTCAGCCCCAGCATTTT. Residues: CASSWEVSLSQPQHF.

This chain joins TRBV5-1 and TRBJ2-3; D not certain. Germline lookup yields CDR1 SGHRS and CDR2 YFSETQ. CDR3 length equals 14 residues. Trimming shortened V by 1 base and J by 5 bases, and 11 bases separated the two germline ends. This chain's CDR3 is CASSLSNIGDTQYF. For the CDR3, the DNA is TGCGCCAGCAGCTTGTCCAACATTGGAGATACGCAGTATTTT. The full variable domain, in which reference TRBV5-1 and TRBJ2-3 provide the parts outside the CDR3, is KAGVTQTPRYLIKTRGQQVTLSCSPISGHRSVSWYQQTPGQGLQFLFEYFSETQRNKGNFPGRFSGRQFSNSRSEMNVSTLELGDSALYLCASSLSNIGDTQYFGPGTRLTVL.

A remark on this clonotype: A much larger clone differs by one base, so this may be a read error. This chain uses TRBV5-1 with TRBJ1-3, with D perhaps matching TRBD1 (5 bases). Germline loops: CDR1 SGHRS, CDR2 YFSETQ. V shed 4 bases and J shed 0 bases, with 11 bases lying between them. The CDR3 runs 15 residues. This CDR3 reads CASSPVGVSGNTIYF. The DNA for the CDR3 is TGCGCCAGCAGCCCGGTGGGGGTCTCTGGAAACACCATATATTTT.

This clonotype was recorded many times. The rearrangement uses TRBV18 and TRBJ2-7, with 8 bases that match TRBD2. V lost 0 bases, J lost 0 bases, and 4 bases stayed unmatched. The CDR3 is 16 amino acids. Germline lookup yields CDR1 KGHSH and CDR2 LQKENI. The CDR3 bases are TGTGCCAGCTCACCACCGTCAGCGGGGGACTCCTACGAGCAGTACTTC. This sequence encodes CASSPPSAGDSYEQYF.

This clonotype was counted between two and nine times. The rearrangement links TRBV7-2 to TRBJ2-7; 8 bases match TRBD2. J lost 2 bases, V lost 2 bases, and 2 bases had no gene match. Germline-derived CDR1 and CDR2 are SGHTA and FQGNSA. CDR3 length: 14 residues. Written as DNA, the CDR3 is TGTGCCAGCAGCTTAACCGGGAGGGCCTACGAGCAGTACTTC. This sequence encodes CASSLTGRAYEQYF.

This clonotype was seen repeatedly, ten times or more. This sequence joins TRBV27 and TRBJ2-7; TRBD2 matches at 14 bases. The CDR3 runs to 14 residues. Looked up from germline, CDR1 is MNHEY and CDR2 is SMNVEV (reference sequence). J lost 5 bases, V lost 9 bases, and 6 bases had no gene match. The CDR3 nucleotides read TGTGCCAGTAGACTAGCGGGAGGGCCCAACGAGCAGTACTTC. This sequence encodes CASRLAGGPNEQYF.

The chain recombines TRBV4-2 with TRBJ2-3; D is perhaps TRBD1 (6 bases). This CDR3 has 13 residues. V was trimmed by 1 base and J by 8 bases, leaving 10 bases between them. Germline V gene sequence: CDR1 LGHNA, CDR2 YNFKEQ. CDR3 protein: CASSQVGTPTQYF. CDR3 nucleotides: TGTGCCAGCAGCCAAGTCGGGACACCTACGCAGTATTTT.

This clonotype was observed at least ten times. This chain links TRBV18 with TRBJ2-7; D uncertain. Germline V gene sequence: CDR1 KGHSH, CDR2 LQKENI. With 0 bases removed from V and 7 bases from J, the gap between germline ends came to 16 bases. The CDR3 has 15 residues. CDR3 sequence reads: CASSPPVARSREQYF. In DNA form, the CDR3 reads TGTGCCAGCTCACCACCGGTTGCCAGGAGTCGGGAGCAGTACTTC.

The chain combines TRBV5-1 with TRBJ2-7; D is possibly TRBD1 or TRBD2 (6 bases each). The V gene's germline CDR1 is SGHRS and CDR2 YFSETQ. V was shortened by 0 bases and J by 6 bases, with 16 bases between the two germline ends. CDR3 length equals 15 residues. The CDR3 nucleotides read TGCGCCAGCAGCTTGGCGGGGGACGGGGGCTCCGAGCAGTACTTC. As protein: CASSLAGDGGSEQYF.

The sample holds a few counts of this clonotype. V is TRBV27 and J is TRBJ1-2, with TRBD1 matching 8 bases. CDR1 is MNHEY, CDR2 SMNVEV, per germline (reference sequence). CDR3 size: 14 residues. The V gene end was trimmed by 4 bases and the J gene end by 6 bases; junction bases not matched to a gene: 7. The chain's CDR3 is CASSSRTGRNGYTF. The DNA for the CDR3 is TGTGCCAGCAGTTCACGGACAGGGCGGAATGGCTACACCTTC.